A single sample gave rise to the 8 T cell receptor beta chains below, sequenced in a study of cytomegalovirus exposure and HLA in healthy donors. TCRdb's copy holds only in-frame clones and misses some; the assay was immunoSEQ multiplex PCR. The sample gives over 100,000 clones, approximately 88% of which show up once; roughly 6.3% is in the top ten. The material sequenced was PBMCs. These receptors originate from a woman under 30 in good health and CMV-seropositive.

A remark on this clone: The junction differs from germline at one of its ends, possibly a read error. The rearrangement joins TRBV19 to TRBJ2-7; a possible D gene is TRBD1 (6 bases). CDR1 and CDR2 from the germline V gene are LNHDA and SQIVND (reference sequence). This CDR3 is 13 amino acids long. CDR3 DNA sequence: TGTGCCAGTAGTGTAGACAGGACCTACGAGCAGTACTTC. It encodes CASSVDRTYEQYF.

The rearrangement links TRBV5-1 to TRBJ2-1, with D possibly matching TRBD2 (5 bases). Trimming left V 6 bases short and J 4 bases short, with 20 bases between. Per germline, CDR1 SGHRS and CDR2 YFSETQ. The CDR3 has 16 residues. DNA of the CDR3: TGCGCCAGCAAGGAACGGGCGGAGGTGGTTTACAATGAGCAGTTCTTC. Translated, it gives CASKERAEVVYNEQFF.

V is TRBV10-3 and J is TRBJ1-4, with 10 bases matching TRBD1. Trimming took 11 bases from V and 4 from J; bases not matched to a gene: 13. This CDR3 region has 16 residues. Germline V gene data show CDR1 as ENHRY and CDR2 as SYGVKD. CDR3 region: CASHPGQGSLNEKLFF. The CDR3 coding sequence is TGTGCCTCTCACCCGGGACAGGGGTCCCTTAATGAAAAACTGTTTTTT.

The chain links TRBV4-1 to TRBJ2-5; no firm D call. V was trimmed by 1 base and J by 0 bases, leaving 9 bases between them. This CDR3 is built from 15 residues. Germline V gene lookup returns CDR1 MGHRA and CDR2 YSYEKL. Here the CDR3 DNA reads TGCGCCAGCAGCCAAGGAAACATGTACCAAGAGACCCAGTACTTC. Its translation is CASSQGNMYQETQYF.

The chain combines TRBV5-6 with TRBJ1-1; TRBD1 agrees at 7 bases. Germline-derived CDR1 and CDR2 are SGHDT and YYEEEE. V dropped 2 bases and J dropped 0; count of bases not matched to a gene: 4. This CDR3 region has 15 residues. The CDR3 sequence is CASSFHRGLNTEAFF. Written as DNA, the CDR3 is TGTGCCAGCAGCTTCCACAGGGGACTGAACACTGAAGCTTTCTTT. The full variable domain, in which reference TRBV5-6 and TRBJ1-1 provide the parts outside the CDR3, is DAGVTQSPTHLIKTRGQQVTLRCSPKSGHDTVSWYQQALGQGPQFIFQYYEEEERQRGNFPDRFSGHQFPNYSSELNVNALLLGDSALYLCASSFHRGLNTEAFFGQGTRLTVV.

The V and J genes are TRBV13 and TRBJ1-3, with unresolved D. CDR1 is PRHDT and CDR2 is FYEKMQ in the germline V gene (reference sequence). Trimming stripped 0 bases from V and 4 bases from J, with 4 bases between. The CDR3 is made up of 13 amino acids. The CDR3 region is CASSLGRGNTIYF. The CDR3 bases are TGTGCCAGCAGCTTAGGCCGGGGAAACACCATATATTTT.

This clone was observed once. V is TRBV7-9 and J is TRBJ2-1; 11 nucleotides agree with TRBD2. Germline values: CDR1 SEHNR, CDR2 FQNEAQ (reference sequence). The CDR3 has 16 amino acids. The J segment lost 4 bases and the V segment lost 5 bases, leaving 7 bases of the junction unmatched. This chain's CDR3 is CASSPRGTSGYNEQFF. The DNA of the CDR3 is TGTGCCAGCAGCCCCCGAGGGACTAGCGGATACAATGAGCAGTTCTTC.

The chain is built from TRBV19 and TRBJ1-5, with 7 bases lining up with TRBD1. CDR1 and CDR2 from the germline V gene are LNHDA and SQIVND (reference sequence). The CDR3 sequence is 15 residues long. Losses at the gene ends were 6 bases for V and 2 bases for J; bases not matched to a gene: 7. As DNA, the CDR3 is TGTGCCAGTAGGCCGACAGGGCGGCGCAATCAGCCCCAGCATTTT. As protein: CASRPTGRRNQPQHF. Drawing the rest from reference TRBV19 and TRBJ1-5, the complete variable domain is DGGITQSPKYLFRKEGQNVTLSCEQNLNHDAMYWYRQDPGQGLRLIYYSQIVNDFQKGDIAEGYSVSREKKESFPLTVTSAQKNPTAFYLCASRPTGRRNQPQHFGDGTRLSIL.